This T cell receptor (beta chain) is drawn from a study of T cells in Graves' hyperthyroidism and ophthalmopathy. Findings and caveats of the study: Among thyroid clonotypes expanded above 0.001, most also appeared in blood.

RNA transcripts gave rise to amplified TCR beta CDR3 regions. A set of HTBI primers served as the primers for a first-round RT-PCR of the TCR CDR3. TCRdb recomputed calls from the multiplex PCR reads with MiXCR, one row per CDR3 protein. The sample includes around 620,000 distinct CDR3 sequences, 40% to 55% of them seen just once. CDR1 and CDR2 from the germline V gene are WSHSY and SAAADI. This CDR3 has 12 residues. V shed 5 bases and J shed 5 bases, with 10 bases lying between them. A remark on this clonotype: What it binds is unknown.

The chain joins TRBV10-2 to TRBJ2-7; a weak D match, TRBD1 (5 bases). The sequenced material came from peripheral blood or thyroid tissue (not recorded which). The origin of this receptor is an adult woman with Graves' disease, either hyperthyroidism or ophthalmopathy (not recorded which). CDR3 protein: CASSPDSDEQYF. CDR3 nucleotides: TGCGCCAGCAGTCCCGACAGTGACGAGCAGTACTTC.